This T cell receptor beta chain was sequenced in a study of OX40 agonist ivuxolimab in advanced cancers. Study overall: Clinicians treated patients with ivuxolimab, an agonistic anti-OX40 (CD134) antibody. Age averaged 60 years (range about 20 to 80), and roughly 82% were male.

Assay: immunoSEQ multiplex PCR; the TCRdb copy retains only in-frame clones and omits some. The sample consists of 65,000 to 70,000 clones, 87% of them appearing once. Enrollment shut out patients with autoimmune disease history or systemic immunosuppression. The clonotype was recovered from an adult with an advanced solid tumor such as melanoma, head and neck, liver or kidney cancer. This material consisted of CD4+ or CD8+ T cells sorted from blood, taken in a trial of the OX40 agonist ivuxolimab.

In DNA, the CDR3 is TGTGCCAGCACTAAGGGACTAGCGGGAGTTGAAGAGACCCAGTACTTC. It translates to CASTKGLAGVEETQYF. The chain has TRBV2 and TRBJ2-5; 14 nucleotides align to TRBD2. The CDR3 is 16 amino acids. Looked up from germline, CDR1 is SNHLY and CDR2 is FYNNEI. The J segment lost 3 bases and the V segment lost 7 bases, leaving 7 bases of the junction unmatched.